This T cell receptor beta chain was sequenced during a study of monozygotic twins with inflammatory bowel disease. The authors isolated total RNA from whole blood without sorting T cells. Template switching was used to attach UMIs, which incorporated a 6-nucleotide sample barcode. TCRdb re-called the 5' RACE reads, yielding one record per CDR3 amino acid sequence without DNA. Listed are 200,000 to 250,000 distinct CDR3 sequences; 7.5% to 8% falls within the top ten. Germline CDR1 reads ENHRY; CDR2 reads SYGVKD. This CDR3 is 14 amino acids long. This rearrangement joins TRBV10-3 to TRBJ2-7; TCRdb reports TRBD1, a call that lacks DNA to check it against. The sequence came from a human donor with ulcerative colitis or Crohn's disease, or a healthy co-twin of an affected twin (not recorded which). Sequenced: blood. CDR3: CAISAGTGVYEQYF.